Listed here is a single T cell receptor (beta chain). The data originate from a study of human T cells and chemical hapten exposure. Study-level information: Scalp application of diphenylcyclopropenone was performed weekly in patients across the entire roughly 24-week study. Each patch test put 0.01% DPC on the upper back, and results were read at 6 days.

Time point here: patch test 1, 2 weeks after DPC sensitization. The sample's treatment: therapeutic diphenylcyclopropenone sensitization with weekly scalp DPC. Individual cDNA molecules each carried unique molecular identifiers attached by the library. TCRdb fed the RACE reads into MiXCR, producing one record per CDR3 protein. The table includes 70,000 to 80,000 distinct CDR3 sequences, more than 30% detected once. The source material was whole blood, sampled in connection with sensitization to the hapten diphenylcyclopropenone (DPC). The source is a man aged 40-49 years with alopecia areata. Some clones in this sample may be carry-over from other donors' samples.

CDR3 bases: TGTGCCAGCAGGCCCCGGGACAGCTCCTACGAGCAGTACTTC. This encodes CASRPRDSSYEQYF. The chain couples TRBV6-6 to TRBJ2-7, with 7 positions matching TRBD1. Looked up from germline, CDR1 is MNHNY and CDR2 is SVGAGI (reference sequence). The CDR3 has 14 amino acids. Trimming took 6 bases from V and 0 from J; bases not matched to a gene: 5.